These T cell receptor beta chains were read from a single sample in a study of OX40 agonist ivuxolimab in advanced cancers. Clones were read by immunoSEQ multiplex PCR, and TCRdb kept only the in-frame ones, dropping some. The table has 30,000 or so clones, more than 70% seen once; the top ten hold 26%. The sequences come from CD4+ or CD8+ T cells sorted from blood, collected in a trial of the OX40 agonist ivuxolimab. These receptors were obtained from an adult with an advanced solid tumor such as melanoma, head and neck, liver or kidney cancer. Each CDR3 is given with its conserved first and last residue. D genes are given only for firm matches. Where a row states a size, it is once, few, many or the class of an expanded clone; other rows omit it.

clone_size,v_call,d_call,j_call,cdr3_nt,cdr3_aa
.,TRBV23-1,.,TRBJ2-3,TGCGCCAGCAGTCAATCCCCTCCAGCTAGCACAGATACGCAGTATTTT,CASSQSPPASTDTQYF
.,TRBV28,.,TRBJ1-4,TGTGCCAGCAGCCCCGCGGACAGAACTAATGAAAAACTGTTTTTT,CASSPADRTNEKLFF
once,TRBV7-8,TRBD2,TRBJ2-7,TGTGCCAGCAGCCCAGGGCCGGGACTAGCAGTCGAGCAGTACTTC,CASSPGPGLAVEQYF
.,TRBV9,.,TRBJ2-5,TGTGCCAGCAGCGTAGCGACATTGGAGACCCAGTACTTC,CASSVATLETQYF
.,TRBV7-6,TRBD2,TRBJ2-1,TGTGCCAGCAGCTTATCGGGGACTAGCGGGGCCTATGAGCAGTTCTTC,CASSLSGTSGAYEQFF
.,TRBV27,.,TRBJ2-7,TGTGCCAGCAGTTCCACCGACAGTTCCTACGAGCAGTACTTC,CASSSTDSSYEQYF
.,TRBV7-8,TRBD2,TRBJ2-5,TGTGCCAGCATCCTAGCGGGAGGGCCTGAGGAGACCCAGTACTTC,CASILAGGPEETQYF
.,TRBV2,TRBD2,TRBJ2-7,TGTGCCAGCAGTGAAGGACTAGCAGCCTACGAGCAGTACTTC,CASSEGLAAYEQYF
.,TRBV30,.,TRBJ1-1,TGTGCCTGGAAAACCCCCGGGGTCCAAAACACTGAAGCTTTCTTT,CAWKTPGVQNTEAFF
.,TRBV7-6,.,TRBJ2-7,TGTGCCAGCAGCTTATTTTCCGGAGACAGGGAGGTCGAGCAGTACTTC,CASSLFSGDREVEQYF
.,TRBV6-5,.,TRBJ1-4,TGTGCCAGCAGTTACACGGGGCCGACTAATGAAAAACTGTTTTTT,CASSYTGPTNEKLFF
.,TRBV11-2,.,TRBJ2-7,TGTGCCAGCAGCCTAAGTGGGGGGATACTCGACGAGCAGTACTTC,CASSLSGGILDEQYF
.,TRBV15,.,TRBJ2-1,TGTGCCACCAGCAGAGATGCGTCCGCTGAGCAGTTCTTC,CATSRDASAEQFF
.,TRBV7-3,TRBD2,TRBJ2-5,TGTGCCAGCAGCATTATAGCGGGAGGGCAAGAGACCCAGTACTTC,CASSIIAGGQETQYF
.,TRBV28,.,TRBJ2-3,TGTGCCAGCAGTCTCGGACAGCCGCAGTATTTT,CASSLGQPQYF
.,TRBV5-4,TRBD1,TRBJ2-7,TGTGCCAGCAGCGGGACAGGGCTTGCCTACGAGCAGTACTTC,CASSGTGLAYEQYF
.,TRBV7-8,.,TRBJ1-2,TGTGCCAGCAGCTTAGCCGGTGGAACCGGCTATGGCTACACCTTC,CASSLAGGTGYGYTF
.,TRBV7-9,TRBD1,TRBJ1-2,TGTGCCAGCAGCTACAGGGGCCACGCAGATATCGGGTATAATGGCTACACCTTC,CASSYRGHADIGYNGYTF